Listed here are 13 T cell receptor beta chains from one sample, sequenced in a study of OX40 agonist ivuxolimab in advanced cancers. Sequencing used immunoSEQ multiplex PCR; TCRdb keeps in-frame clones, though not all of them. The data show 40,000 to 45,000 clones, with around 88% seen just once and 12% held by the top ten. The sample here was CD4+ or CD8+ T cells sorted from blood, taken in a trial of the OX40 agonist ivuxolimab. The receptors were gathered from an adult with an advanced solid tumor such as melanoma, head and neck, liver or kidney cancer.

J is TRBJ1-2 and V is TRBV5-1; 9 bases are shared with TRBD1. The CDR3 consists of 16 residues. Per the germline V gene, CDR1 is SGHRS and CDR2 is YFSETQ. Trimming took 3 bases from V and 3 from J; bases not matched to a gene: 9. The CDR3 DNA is TGCGCCAGCAGCTCCTTAGGACAGGGGAGGGACTATGGCTACACCTTC. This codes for CASSSLGQGRDYGYTF.

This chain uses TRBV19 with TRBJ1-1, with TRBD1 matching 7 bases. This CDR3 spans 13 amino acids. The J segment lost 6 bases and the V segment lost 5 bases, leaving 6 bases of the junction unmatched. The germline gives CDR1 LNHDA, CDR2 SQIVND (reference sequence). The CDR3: CASSLDRVAEAFF. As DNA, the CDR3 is TGTGCCAGTAGTCTTGACAGGGTCGCTGAAGCTTTCTTT.

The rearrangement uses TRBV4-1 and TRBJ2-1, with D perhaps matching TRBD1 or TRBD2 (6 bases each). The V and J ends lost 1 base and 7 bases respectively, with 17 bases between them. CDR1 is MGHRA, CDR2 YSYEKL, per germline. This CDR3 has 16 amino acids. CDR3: CASSQGFRGRYNEQFF. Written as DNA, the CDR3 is TGCGCCAGCAGCCAAGGGTTTAGGGGGAGGTATAATGAGCAGTTCTTC.

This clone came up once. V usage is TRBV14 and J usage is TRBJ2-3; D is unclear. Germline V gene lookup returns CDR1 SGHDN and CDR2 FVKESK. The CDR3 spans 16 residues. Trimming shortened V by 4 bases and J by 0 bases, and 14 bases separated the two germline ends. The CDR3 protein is CASSPVRISSTDTQYF. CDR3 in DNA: TGTGCCAGCAGCCCGGTGCGGATTTCTAGCACAGATACGCAGTATTTT.

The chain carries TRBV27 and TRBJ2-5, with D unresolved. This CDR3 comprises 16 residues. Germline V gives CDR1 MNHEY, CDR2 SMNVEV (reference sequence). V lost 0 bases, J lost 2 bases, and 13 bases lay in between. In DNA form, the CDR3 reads TGTGCCAGCAGTTTATCGGAAAGGGAAATACAAGAGACCCAGTACTTC. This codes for CASSLSEREIQETQYF.

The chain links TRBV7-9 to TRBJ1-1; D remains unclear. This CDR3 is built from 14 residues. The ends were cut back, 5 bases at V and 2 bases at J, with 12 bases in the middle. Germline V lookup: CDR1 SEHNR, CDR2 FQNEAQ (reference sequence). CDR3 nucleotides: TGTGCCAGCAGCCCCGGACTGTTCAACACTGAAGCTTTCTTT. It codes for CASSPGLFNTEAFF. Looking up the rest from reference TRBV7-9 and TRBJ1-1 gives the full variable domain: DTGVSQNPRHKITKRGQNVTFRCDPISEHNRLYWYRQTLGQGPEFLTYFQNEAQLEKSRLLSDRFSAERPKGSFSTLEIQRTEQGDSAMYLCASSPGLFNTEAFFGQGTRLTVV.

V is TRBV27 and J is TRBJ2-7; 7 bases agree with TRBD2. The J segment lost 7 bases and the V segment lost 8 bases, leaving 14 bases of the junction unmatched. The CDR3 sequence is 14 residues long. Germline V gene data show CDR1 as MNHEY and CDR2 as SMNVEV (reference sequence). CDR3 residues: CASRIVAGAEEQYF. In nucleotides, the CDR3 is TGTGCCAGCCGAATCGTGGCGGGAGCTGAGGAGCAGTACTTC.

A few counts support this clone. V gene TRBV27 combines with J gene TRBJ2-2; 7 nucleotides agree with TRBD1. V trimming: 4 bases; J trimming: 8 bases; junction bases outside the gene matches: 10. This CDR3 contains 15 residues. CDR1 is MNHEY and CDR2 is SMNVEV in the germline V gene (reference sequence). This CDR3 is CASSYRKGGGGELFF. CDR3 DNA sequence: TGTGCCAGCAGTTACCGAAAAGGGGGCGGAGGGGAGCTGTTTTTT.

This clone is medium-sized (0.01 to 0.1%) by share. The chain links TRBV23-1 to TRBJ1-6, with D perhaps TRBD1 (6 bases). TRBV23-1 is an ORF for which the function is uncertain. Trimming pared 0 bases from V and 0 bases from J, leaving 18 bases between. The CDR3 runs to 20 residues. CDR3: CASSQSGRQGPSSYNSPLHF. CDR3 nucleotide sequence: TGCGCCAGCAGTCAATCAGGGAGGCAGGGGCCTAGCTCCTATAATTCACCCCTCCACTTT.

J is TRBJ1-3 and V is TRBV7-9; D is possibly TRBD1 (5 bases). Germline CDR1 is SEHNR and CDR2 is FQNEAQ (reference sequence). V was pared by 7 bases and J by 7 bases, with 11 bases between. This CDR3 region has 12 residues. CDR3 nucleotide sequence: TGTGCCAGCATCAAGGCAGGGAACACCATATATTTT. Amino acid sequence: CASIKAGNTIYF.

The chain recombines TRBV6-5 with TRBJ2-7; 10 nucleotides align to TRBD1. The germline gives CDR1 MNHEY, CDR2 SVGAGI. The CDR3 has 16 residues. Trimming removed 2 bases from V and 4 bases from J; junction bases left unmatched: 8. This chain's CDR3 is CASSYPLGTGVYEQYF. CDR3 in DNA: TGTGCCAGCAGTTACCCCCTTGGGACAGGGGTGTACGAGCAGTACTTC.

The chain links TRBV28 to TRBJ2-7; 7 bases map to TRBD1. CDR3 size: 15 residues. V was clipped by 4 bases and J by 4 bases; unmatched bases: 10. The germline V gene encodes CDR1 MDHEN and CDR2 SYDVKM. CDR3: CASSYRTGDTYEQYF. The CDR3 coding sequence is TGTGCCAGCAGTTATAGGACAGGAGACACATACGAGCAGTACTTC.

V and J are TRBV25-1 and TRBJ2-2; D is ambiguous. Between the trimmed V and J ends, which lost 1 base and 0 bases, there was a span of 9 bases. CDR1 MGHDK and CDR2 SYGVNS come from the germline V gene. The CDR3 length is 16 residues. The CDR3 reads CASSEFVFANTGELFF. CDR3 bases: TGTGCCAGCAGTGAATTCGTTTTCGCGAACACCGGGGAGCTGTTTTTT. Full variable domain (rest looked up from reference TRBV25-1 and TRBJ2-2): EADIYQTPRYLVIGTGKKITLECSQTMGHDKMYWYQQDPGMELHLIHYSYGVNSTEKGDLSSESTVSRIRTEHFPLTLESARPSHTSQYLCASSEFVFANTGELFFGEGSRLTVL.